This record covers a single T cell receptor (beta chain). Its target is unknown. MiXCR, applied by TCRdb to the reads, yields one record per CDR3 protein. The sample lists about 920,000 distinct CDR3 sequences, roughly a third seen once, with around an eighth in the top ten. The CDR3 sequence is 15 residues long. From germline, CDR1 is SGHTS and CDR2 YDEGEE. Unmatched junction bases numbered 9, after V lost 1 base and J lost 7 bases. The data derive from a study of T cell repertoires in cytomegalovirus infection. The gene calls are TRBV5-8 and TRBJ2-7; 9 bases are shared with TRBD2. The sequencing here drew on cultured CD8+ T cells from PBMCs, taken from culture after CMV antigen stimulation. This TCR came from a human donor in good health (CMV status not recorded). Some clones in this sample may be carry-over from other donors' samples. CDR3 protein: CASSLMASGVREQYF. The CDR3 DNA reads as TGTGCCAGCAGCTTGATGGCTAGCGGGGTAAGGGAGCAGTACTTC.